The next 29 T cell receptor beta chains were all read from a single sample in a study of T cells in Graves' hyperthyroidism and ophthalmopathy. Amplified regions were TCR beta CDR3 sequences from RNA transcripts. The study used the HTBI primer set for a first-round RT-PCR of the TCR CDR3. TCRdb called the multiplex PCR reads again in MiXCR, with one record for every CDR3 protein. In the table there are 450,000 to 650,000 distinct CDR3 sequences, around 21% of which are singletons. The specimen was blood. These receptors all come from a man aged 18-30 years with Graves' hyperthyroidism.

For this clonotype: The CDR3 end shows no conserved phenylalanine or tryptophan, and so a read error is likely. The chain carries TRBV12-3 or TRBV12-4 and TRBJ1-3, with D unclear. The V end was cut by 3 bases, the J end by 4 bases, with 10 bases between. This CDR3 contains 14 residues. The CDR3, as DNA: TGTGCCAGCAGTTTGCCGGTCTCGGGAAACACCATATATGTT. Its protein is CASSLPVSGNTIYV.

This clonotype was seen repeatedly, ten times or more. The chain uses TRBV6-1 and TRBJ2-7; 8 bases fit TRBD2. Germline loops: CDR1 MNHNS, CDR2 SASEGT. The CDR3 loop spans 15 amino acids. The J segment lost 2 bases and the V segment lost 8 bases, leaving 11 bases of the junction unmatched. This CDR3 reads CASGGLAGRAYEQYF. CDR3 DNA sequence: TGTGCCAGCGGGGGGTTAGCGGGGAGGGCCTACGAGCAGTACTTC.

The chain is built from TRBV24-1 and TRBJ2-2, with TRBD1 matching over 9 bases. This CDR3 contains 17 residues. The germline V gene has CDR1 KGHDR and CDR2 SFDVKD. V lost 3 bases to trimming and J lost 6 bases; unmatched junction nucleotides: 10. The CDR3 DNA reads as TGTGCCACCAGTGATGATTCGGGACAGGGCTCCCCCGGGGAGCTGTTTTTT. Translated, it gives CATSDDSGQGSPGELFF.

This clonotype was detected many times. The chain uses TRBV6-2 or TRBV6-3 and TRBJ2-5, with TRBD1 identical over 10 bases. Germline V gives CDR1 MNHEY, CDR2 SVGEGT. V shed 2 bases and J 5 bases; nucleotides not matched to a gene: 8. This CDR3 comprises 16 residues. The CDR3: CASSYGDRGTPETQYF. The CDR3, as DNA: TGTGCCAGCAGTTACGGGGACAGGGGTACACCGGAGACCCAGTACTTC.

This clonotype was seen many times. The chain has TRBV5-1 and TRBJ2-7; 8 bases are shared with TRBD1. CDR1 and CDR2 from the germline V gene are SGHRS and YFSETQ. The CDR3 is made up of 13 amino acids. V lost 4 bases and J lost 4; bases outside the gene matches: 4. The CDR3 DNA is TGCGCCAGCAGCGTTGACAGGGGATACGAGCAGTACTTC. It specifies CASSVDRGYEQYF.

This clonotype has just a few counts. The DNA for the CDR3 is TGTGCCAGCGGGGGTGGGGGCCCAGGGGCCAACGTCCTGACTTTC. Its translation is CASGGGGPGANVLTF. This chain connects TRBV28 to TRBJ2-6, with D maybe TRBD1 (6 bases). V lost 8 bases and J lost 4, with 15 bases in between. This CDR3 has 15 residues. From germline, CDR1 is MDHEN and CDR2 SYDVKM.

This clonotype was counted a few times. The CDR3 region is CSARDWGRSGYGYTF. CDR3 bases: TGCAGTGCTAGAGATTGGGGACGGTCAGGCTATGGCTACACCTTC. The rearrangement joins TRBV20-1 to TRBJ1-2, with D perhaps matching TRBD1 (5 bases). Germline CDR1 reads DFQATT; CDR2 reads SNEGSKA (reference sequence). The CDR3 is 15 residues long. Trimming shortened V by 0 bases and J by 4 bases, and 15 bases separated the two germline ends.

This clonotype has a handful of counts. The V gene is TRBV2, the J gene TRBJ1-2; TRBD1 aligns across 10 bases. The CDR3 loop spans 15 amino acids. Germline lookup yields CDR1 SNHLY and CDR2 FYNNEI. V was pared by 7 bases and J by 6 bases, with 11 bases of the junction left unmatched. CDR3 DNA: TGTGCCAGCAACGCCCGGGACAGGGGTGGAGATGGCTACACCTTC. This sequence encodes CASNARDRGGDGYTF.

This chain joins TRBV6-2 or TRBV6-3 and TRBJ1-1, with 9 bases matching TRBD1. The trim removed 0 bases at V and 1 base at J, leaving 9 bases unmatched. Germline loops: CDR1 MNHEY, CDR2 SVGEGT. This CDR3 has 18 residues. CDR3 amino acids: CASSYSIQGARRNTEAFF. Written as DNA, the CDR3 is TGTGCCAGCAGTTACTCGATACAGGGGGCGAGGAGGAACACTGAAGCTTTCTTT.

This clonotype was observed many times. At one end the junction does not follow the germline gene, possibly because of a read error. V gene TRBV12-3 or TRBV12-4 combines with J gene TRBJ1-2; D gene unclear. The CDR3 consists of 13 residues. The CDR3 here is CASSLDFRWEVHF. DNA for the CDR3: TGTGCCAGCAGTTTAGATTTCCGTTGGGAGGTTCACTTC.

At least ten counts were recorded for this clonotype. CDR3 coding DNA: TGTGCCAGCAGTTTATTAGGACAGGAAGCTTTCTTT. Amino acids: CASSLLGQEAFF. J is TRBJ1-1 and V is TRBV28; the D gene is possibly TRBD1 (6 bases). The V gene lost 1 base and the J gene lost 8 bases, with 8 bases spanning the gap. The CDR3 consists of 12 residues. Germline CDR1 is MDHEN and CDR2 is SYDVKM.

This clonotype was counted many times. This sequence joins TRBV7-8 and TRBJ1-5, with no clear D. The CDR3 consists of 16 residues. Germline CDR1 SGHVS, CDR2 FQNEAQ. Trimming removed 4 bases at V and 4 bases at J, with 17 bases between. This chain's CDR3 is CASSWTSGRNNQPQHF. The DNA of the CDR3 is TGTGCCAGCAGCTGGACGTCGGGAAGGAATAATCAGCCCCAGCATTTT.

This clonotype was detected ten times or more. The CDR3 region is CASRPQGSLAKNIQYF. The CDR3 bases are TGTGCCAGCAGGCCACAGGGCTCCTTAGCCAAAAACATTCAGTACTTC. The rearrangement joins TRBV27 to TRBJ2-4; possibly TRBD1 for D (6 bases). The CDR3 consists of 16 residues. The V end lost 6 bases, the J end lost 0 bases, and 15 bases lay between the germline ends. Germline CDR1 and CDR2: MNHEY and SMNVEV (reference sequence).

In this sample, this clonotype turned up many times. This chain joins TRBV6-2 or TRBV6-3 and TRBJ1-1; unclear D gene. This CDR3 region has 14 residues. V was clipped by 8 bases and J by 3 bases, with 16 bases between them. Per germline, CDR1 MNHEY and CDR2 SVGEGT. This chain's CDR3 is CASVGGDADTEAFF. CDR3 in DNA: TGTGCCAGCGTCGGTGGTGACGCAGACACTGAAGCTTTCTTT.

A note on this clonotype: One end of the junction is discordant with germline, which a read error may explain. This chain links TRBV11-2 with TRBJ2-5; D might be TRBD1 (6 bases). The CDR3 has 13 amino acids. Germline V CDR1 and CDR2: SGHAT, FQNNGV. CDR3 bases: TGTGCTAGCAGCAGTCAGGGGCTAGAGACCCAGTACTTC. As protein: CASSSQGLETQYF.

The chain carries TRBV6-1 and TRBJ1-2, with unresolved D. The V end lost 1 base, the J end lost 4 bases, and 10 bases lay between the germline ends. CDR1 and CDR2 (germline): MNHNS, SASEGT. This CDR3 comprises 14 residues. The CDR3 coding sequence is TGTGCCAGCAGTGAAGATGTACCTACCTATGGCTACACCTTC. Amino acid sequence: CASSEDVPTYGYTF.

The chain carries TRBV20-1 and TRBJ1-2; D is undetermined. Looked up from germline, CDR1 is DFQATT and CDR2 is SNEGSKA (reference sequence). This CDR3 contains 19 residues. V lost 3 bases, J lost 2 bases, and 28 bases lay in between. The CDR3 region has the DNA TGCAGTGCTAGCACCATAGCTTGGACGGGGTGGGTAGAGAACTATGGCTACACCTTC. Encoded protein: CSASTIAWTGWVENYGYTF.

The table lists this clonotype with many counts. This likely comes from a read error, as the CDR3 has no conserved phenylalanine or tryptophan at its end. The rearrangement links TRBV7-6 to TRBJ2-7, with a tentative D call TRBD1 (5 bases). Germline V gives CDR1 SGHVS, CDR2 FNYEAQ. The ends were cut back, 8 bases at V and 2 bases at J, with 13 bases in the middle. This CDR3 is built from 13 residues. Here the CDR3 reads CASGPRAAYEQYL. Here the CDR3 DNA reads TGTGCCAGCGGACCCAGGGCTGCCTACGAGCAGTACTTG.

The V gene is TRBV4-2, the J gene TRBJ2-7, with 11 bases lining up with TRBD1. The CDR3 covers 15 residues. Germline values: CDR1 LGHNA, CDR2 YNFKEQ. With V trimmed by 3 bases and J by 2 bases, 3 bases remained unmatched. This CDR3 reads CASSQGTGGAYEQYF. The CDR3 DNA reads TGTGCCAGCAGCCAGGGGACAGGGGGTGCCTACGAGCAGTACTTC.

The table lists this clonotype with many counts. V and J are TRBV15 and TRBJ2-5, with 7 bases lining up with TRBD1. Trimming took 0 bases from V and 5 from J; bases not matched to a gene: 6. Germline lookup yields CDR1 LNHNV and CDR2 YYDKDF (reference sequence). The CDR3 is 15 amino acids. CDR3 residues: CATSRDSTGYETQYF. CDR3 DNA: TGTGCCACCAGCAGAGACTCGACAGGGTACGAGACCCAGTACTTC.

This clonotype was recorded at least ten times. The rearrangement links TRBV12-3 or TRBV12-4 to TRBJ1-2; no definite D call. The CDR3 covers 13 residues. Trimming removed 3 bases from V and 6 bases from J, with 11 bases in between. CDR3 in amino acids: CASSLSRFHGYTF. The CDR3 nucleotides read TGTGCCAGCAGTTTGTCCAGGTTTCATGGCTACACCTTC.

This clonotype has only a few counts. The genes are TRBV7-9 and TRBJ2-2; D is ambiguous. Germline V gene lookup returns CDR1 SEHNR and CDR2 FQNEAQ (reference sequence). Between the trimmed V and J ends, which lost 4 bases and 4 bases, there was a span of 10 bases. This CDR3 region has 14 residues. CDR3 region: CASSSSESTGELFF. CDR3 in DNA: TGTGCCAGCAGCTCTTCAGAGAGCACCGGGGAGCTGTTTTTT.

This clonotype has at least ten counts. The chain joins TRBV6-2 or TRBV6-3 to TRBJ2-7; 7 nucleotides align to TRBD2. Germline values: CDR1 MNHEY, CDR2 SVGEGT. J was trimmed by 7 bases and V by 5 bases; bases with no gene match: 5. The CDR3 consists of 12 residues. CDR3 region: CASSQGGNEQYF. The CDR3 DNA reads as TGTGCCAGCAGTCAGGGAGGGAATGAGCAGTACTTC.

The V and J genes are TRBV20-1 and TRBJ1-2; 9 bases map to TRBD1. The CDR3 length is 14 residues. CDR1 DFQATT and CDR2 SNEGSKA come from the germline V gene (reference sequence). V was clipped by 6 bases and J by 3 bases; unmatched bases: 8. In DNA, the CDR3 is TGCAGTGCAGCCGGGACAGGGACGGACTATGGCTACACCTTC. Its translation: CSAAGTGTDYGYTF.

This clonotype has at least ten counts. V is TRBV28 and J is TRBJ1-5, with D tentatively TRBD1 (6 bases). The germline V gene encodes CDR1 MDHEN and CDR2 SYDVKM. V shed 2 bases and J shed 7 bases, with 12 bases lying between them. The CDR3 length is 14 residues. CDR3 sequence reads: CASSLTGTEQPQHF. For the CDR3, the DNA is TGTGCCAGCAGTTTAACAGGGACGGAACAGCCCCAGCATTTT.

This clonotype was seen only a few times. The chain carries TRBV6-5 and TRBJ1-1; D unclear. This CDR3 comprises 15 residues. Trimming removed 0 bases at V and 2 bases at J, with 10 bases between. Germline V lookup: CDR1 MNHEY, CDR2 SVGAGI. CDR3 amino acids: CASSYSGRINTEAFF. The CDR3 nucleotides are TGTGCCAGCAGTTACTCCGGACGGATAAACACTGAAGCTTTCTTT.

This clonotype was counted a few times. This chain's CDR3 is CASSETGLMNTEAFF. The CDR3, as DNA: TGTGCCAGCAGTGAGACAGGACTCATGAACACTGAAGCTTTCTTT. The chain combines TRBV2 with TRBJ1-1; D possibly corresponds to TRBD1 (6 bases). Per the germline V gene, CDR1 is SNHLY and CDR2 is FYNNEI. This CDR3 comprises 15 residues. V was cut by 3 bases and J by 0 bases, with 11 bases left in between.

This clonotype was counted ten times or more. V gene TRBV7-9 combines with J gene TRBJ2-7, with a tentative D call TRBD1 (5 bases). There are 14 residues in the CDR3. Deletions cut 5 bases from V and 4 bases from J, with 15 bases between. Germline CDR1 and CDR2: SEHNR and FQNEAQ (reference sequence). The CDR3 region has the DNA TGTGCCAGCAGCCCCGAGGCAGGGCAGTACGAGCAGTACTTC. Its translation: CASSPEAGQYEQYF.

This clonotype was counted ten times or more. The chain uses TRBV7-6 and TRBJ2-6; D gene ambiguous. The CDR3 spans 15 residues. Germline V gives CDR1 SGHVS, CDR2 FNYEAQ. Trimming left V 5 bases short and J 4 bases short, with 12 bases between. The CDR3 DNA reads as TGTGCCAGCAGCCCCCGACATACCGGGGCCAACGTCCTGACTTTC. It translates to CASSPRHTGANVLTF.